This T cell receptor beta chain was obtained from a study of response to subunit inactivated influenza vaccine. Deletions cut 7 bases from V and 9 bases from J, with 17 bases between. The germline V gene encodes CDR1 MDHEN and CDR2 SYDVKM. CDR3 length: 13 residues. TCRdb reprocessed the RT-PCR reads with MiXCR, giving one entry per CDR3 protein. The sample comprises some 300,000 distinct CDR3 sequences, about 20% of which are singletons, and 9% to 12% rests with the top ten. The sample holds a few counts of this clonotype. Its antigen is as yet unknown. Broader study findings: T cells newly recruited by each seasonal influenza vaccination are few, the authors suggested.

This rearrangement joins TRBV28 to TRBJ2-3; TRBD2 might be the D (6 bases). The sequence was obtained from a man between 50 and 75 years old who received an inactivated influenza vaccine. Sample: PBMCs from blood, taken approximately 20 months after vaccination. CDR3 sequence (DNA): TGTGCCAGCACCGACCGACTAGTAGGGACGCAGTATTTT. Encoded protein: CASTDRLVGTQYF. The whole variable domain, remainder taken from reference TRBV28 and TRBJ2-3, is DVKVTQSSRYLVKRTGEKVFLECVQDMDHENMFWYRQDPGLGLRLIYFSYDVKMKEKGDIPEGYSVSREKKERFSLILESASTNQTSMYLCASTDRLVGTQYFGPGTRLTVL.